This T cell receptor (beta chain) was profiled in a study of identical twins (dated by TCRdb to 2015 to 2016). Regarding the study in general: To test whether fetal clonotypes persist, this study deep-sequenced TCR alpha and beta repertoires from monozygotic twins, from unrelated adults of various ages, and from cord blood. To rule out contamination, the twin experiments were replicated at different times with different library preparation protocols.

Many counts were recorded for this clonotype. Its antigen remains unidentified. No much larger clone is present one base from it, and per-base qualities are unavailable. Every donor in the study was a healthy Caucasian. Three unrelated non-twin adults were also sequenced: a male aged 18 to 29, a male aged 50 to 60 and a female aged 50 to 60. Using Miltenyi CD45RO+ enrichment and human naive T-cell isolation kits, memory (CD45RO+) and naive T cells were isolated from PBMC. Taken from the germline V gene, the CDR1 and CDR2 loops are SQVTM and ANQGSEA. V sheds 1 base and J sheds 3 bases, leaving 10 bases between their ends. Measured from the cysteine to the phenylalanine, the CDR3 is 13 residues long. The only DNA kept is the CDR3, 39 bases in frame from the first base. Summary of the overall study and its limitations: Abundant cord blood beta clonotypes had fewer insertions, young adult naive repertoires showed a similar but weaker trend, and memory repertoires showed no such trend. Compared with coincidental sharing between unrelated individuals, out-of-frame TCR alpha sequences shared between twins had an excess of sequences with low generation probability. A weaker excess of twin sharing was found in beta out-of-frame sequences because the signal-to-noise ratio was lowered by fewer shared sequences. Invariant T cells such as MAIT and iNKT could partly confound zero-insertion analyses, although diverse VJ usage argued against such confounding for most clonotypes. Out-of-frame TCR alpha sharing in monozygotic twins was systematically underestimated by recombination models, whereas sharing between unrelated individuals was in agreement with the recombination models. Because the same donors could not be followed over many years, the conclusions depended on cross-sectional statistical analysis.

Receptor libraries were prepared by 5' RACE. The instrument given in TCRdb is Illumina HiSeq 2000. A universal primer binding site was added through template switching, and the final cDNA carried a unique molecular identifier so that TCR cDNA molecules could be counted accurately. Specific primers in the conserved constant-segment region were used to synthesize first-strand cDNA for TCR alpha and beta chains. Each cDNA library was double barcoded, with a SMART-Mk sample barcode plus Illumina barcodes, to control for contamination. TruSeq adapter sequences along with Illumina sample barcodes were introduced in two successive PCR steps. Sequencing of the TCR alpha and beta cDNA libraries was done on the Illumina HiSeq platform using custom primers. As for the authors' bioinformatics: Unique molecular identifiers were extracted from raw reads with MiGEC, and CDR3 positions were determined with MiXCR. Recombination models were inferred per individual with the repgenHMM and IGoR tools using an EM algorithm. Shared clonotypes were analyzed with the tcR package in R, and sharing was normalized by the product of cloneset sizes. Out-of-frame nonproductive sequences were analyzed to study raw recombination free of thymic and clonal selection effects. TCRdb reanalyzed the raw reads on its own, using fastp at Q25 for trimming and MiXCR for clone calling, and kept in-frame beta chains. Every entry covers one CDR3 protein and lists the most common genes and DNA from its rows. TCRdb, not the original authors, processed these V and J calls. This sample is represented by hundreds of thousands of distinct CDR3 sequences; over 5% of them were singletons. Of the sample, roughly 1.8% is held by the ten largest clones.

The receptor was isolated from a young man in good health. The V gene is TRBV29-1 and the J gene is TRBJ2-7; TRBD1 is perhaps the D gene, given 5 matching bases. The sample taken for sequencing was naive T cells sorted from blood. In light of the paper, this sample's cell subset or site label describes: cells isolated with a human naive T-cell isolation kit. The CDR3 corresponds to CSVEVRQGYEQYF. The DNA sequence is given as TGCAGCGTTGAAGTCCGGCAGGGCTACGAGCAGTACTTC.